One sample yielded the 31 T cell receptor beta chains listed below, sequenced in a study of T cells in Graves' hyperthyroidism and ophthalmopathy. Regions amplified from RNA transcripts were the TCR beta CDR3 regions. The study used the HTBI primer set for a first-round RT-PCR of the TCR CDR3. One entry per CDR3 protein results from TCRdb running MiXCR on the multiplex PCR reads. Altogether 550,000 to 800,000 distinct CDR3 sequences are present, around a sixth being singletons, with the ten largest covering about 14%. The sequenced sample was blood. The receptors were sampled from a man aged 45-60 years with Graves' hyperthyroidism.

At least ten counts were recorded for this clonotype. For the CDR3, the DNA is TGTGCCAGTAGTCAGCAGAAAAGGCTTTTCTCCTATGGCTACACCTTC. Its translation is CASSQQKRLFSYGYTF. The J gene is TRBJ1-2, the V gene TRBV19; D gene ambiguous. Trimming took 5 bases from V and 4 from J, leaving 20 bases between them. The length of the CDR3 is 16 residues. Per the germline V gene, CDR1 is LNHDA and CDR2 is SQIVND (reference sequence).

This clonotype was seen more than once but under ten times. The genes are TRBV29-1 and TRBJ1-2; unclear D gene. Germline values: CDR1 SQVTM, CDR2 ANQGSEA. V lost 0 bases to trimming and J lost 4 bases, with 6 bases between them. CDR3 length equals 12 residues. The CDR3 reads CSVEDEGYGYTF. Written as DNA, the CDR3 is TGCAGCGTTGAAGACGAGGGCTATGGCTACACCTTC.

This clonotype occurred a few times. The chain recombines TRBV28 with TRBJ2-6; D may be TRBD1 or TRBD2 (6 bases each). The CDR3 contains 15 residues. Between the trimmed V and J ends, which lost 10 bases and 3 bases, there was a span of 16 bases. CDR1 and CDR2 (germline): MDHEN, SYDVKM. CDR3 amino acids: CATRRGTRGANVLTF. The CDR3 bases are TGTGCCACCCGGAGGGGGACACGTGGGGCCAACGTCCTGACTTTC.

Ten or more counts support this clonotype. V and J are TRBV10-3 and TRBJ2-6, with D possibly being TRBD1 (6 bases). V gave up 10 bases and J gave up 0 bases, with 22 bases separating them. The CDR3 is 18 amino acids. CDR1 ENHRY and CDR2 SYGVKD come from the germline V gene. In DNA, the CDR3 is TGTGCCAGCGACCTCGCAGGGGCGTTCCTCTCTGGGGCCAACGTCCTGACTTTC. Translated, it gives CASDLAGAFLSGANVLTF.

In its sample, this clonotype was seen once. This chain links TRBV6-1 with TRBJ1-5, with 7 bases identical to TRBD1. The germline CDR1 and CDR2 sequences are MNHNS and SASEGT. The CDR3 loop spans 17 amino acids. Trimming removed 7 bases from V and 2 bases from J; junction bases left unmatched: 14. CDR3 sequence: CASIDRDRVFGNQPQHF. The CDR3, as DNA: TGTGCCAGCATAGACAGGGATCGAGTATTTGGCAATCAGCCCCAGCATTTT.

This clonotype was seen a few times. The rearrangement uses TRBV7-2 and TRBJ2-7; D is undetermined. The germline CDR1 and CDR2 sequences are SGHTA and FQGNSA. CDR3 length equals 16 residues. Deletions cut 5 bases from V and 0 bases from J, with 17 bases between. DNA of the CDR3: TGTGCCAGCAGCCCGGTGGGCGGTTCTGGCTCCTACGAGCAGTACTTC. Translating gives CASSPVGGSGSYEQYF.

This clonotype turned up a few times. This chain links TRBV30 with TRBJ2-3, with D possibly TRBD1 on 6 matching bases. The CDR3 is made up of 14 amino acids. The V gene's germline CDR1 is GTSNPN and CDR2 SVGIG (reference sequence). Trimming left V 2 bases short and J 2 bases short, with 11 bases between. This CDR3 reads CAWSIDRHTDTQYF. The DNA for the CDR3 is TGTGCCTGGAGTATAGACAGGCACACAGATACGCAGTATTTT.

The rearrangement joins TRBV24-1 to TRBJ2-1; 10 bases map to TRBD1. V was pared by 5 bases and J by 7 bases, with 7 bases of the junction left unmatched. Germline V gene sequence: CDR1 KGHDR, CDR2 SFDVKD. This CDR3 region has 15 residues. The CDR3 DNA reads TGTGCCACCAGTGCCCCGGACAGGGGGTGGAATGAGCAGTTCTTC. Translating it yields CATSAPDRGWNEQFF.

The chain employs TRBV3-1 and TRBJ2-3, with 7 bases fitting TRBD1. The CDR3 totals 15 residues. Germline CDR1 and CDR2: LGHDT and YNNKEL (reference sequence). V was pared by 0 bases and J by 2 bases, with 2 bases of the junction left unmatched. CDR3 nucleotides: TGTGCCAGCAGCCAAGAAGGGACAGCCACAGATACGCAGTATTTT. Translating it yields CASSQEGTATDTQYF.

The V and J genes are TRBV14 and TRBJ1-1; 10 bases match TRBD1. J lost 3 bases, V lost 3 bases, and 16 bases had no gene match. CDR1 is SGHDN, CDR2 FVKESK, per germline. The CDR3 loop spans 19 amino acids. CDR3 sequence: CASSHPVPGQGIWDTEAFF. For the CDR3, the DNA is TGTGCCAGCAGCCACCCCGTCCCGGGACAGGGGATTTGGGACACTGAAGCTTTCTTT.

This clonotype was observed at least ten times. The CDR3 here is CASSLGPVTEAFF. The CDR3 nucleotides read TGTGCCAGCAGCCTCGGACCGGTCACTGAAGCTTTCTTT. The chain links TRBV9 to TRBJ1-1; D remains ambiguous. V was pared by 4 bases and J by 4 bases, with 11 bases between. Germline V gene data show CDR1 as SGDLS and CDR2 as YYNGEE. This CDR3 comprises 13 residues.

Concerning this clonotype: A much bigger clone sits one base away, suggesting this may be a read error. The chain uses TRBV5-1 and TRBJ2-1; D perhaps matches TRBD2 (5 bases). CDR1 and CDR2 (germline): SGHRS, YFSETQ. The CDR3 covers 16 residues. Between the trimmed V and J ends, which lost 0 bases and 5 bases, there was a span of 15 bases. The CDR3 sequence: CASSLAGESAHNEQFF. The CDR3 DNA reads TGCGCCAGCAGCTTGGCCGGGGAAAGCGCCCACAATGAGCAGTTCTTC.

In this sample, this clonotype turned up a few times. The J gene is TRBJ1-1, the V gene TRBV25-1; D gene uncertain. The V end was cut by 6 bases, the J end by 0 bases, with 8 bases between. Germline lookup yields CDR1 MGHDK and CDR2 SYGVNS. The CDR3 has 13 amino acids. The CDR3 DNA reads TGTGCCAGCAGAAGGATGATGAACACTGAAGCTTTCTTT. Translation gives CASRRMMNTEAFF. Full variable domain (remainder filled in from reference TRBV25-1 and TRBJ1-1): EADIYQTPRYLVIGTGKKITLECSQTMGHDKMYWYQQDPGMELHLIHYSYGVNSTEKGDLSSESTVSRIRTEHFPLTLESARPSHTSQYLCASRRMMNTEAFFGQGTRLTVV.

This clonotype was seen at least ten times. V usage is TRBV11-2 and J usage is TRBJ1-1; TRBD1 might be the D (6 bases). This CDR3 has 15 residues. Per the germline V gene, CDR1 is SGHAT and CDR2 is FQNNGV. Deletions cut 5 bases from V and 5 bases from J, with 18 bases between. The CDR3 protein is CASSRQAQGGTEAFF. The CDR3 DNA sequence: TGTGCCAGCAGCCGCCAGGCACAGGGTGGGACTGAAGCTTTCTTT.

The CDR3 DNA reads as TGCAGTGCTAGAGATAGCCAGGGGTGGTACGAGCAGTACTTC. Protein sequence: CSARDSQGWYEQYF. This sequence joins TRBV20-1 and TRBJ2-7; D is possibly TRBD1 (6 bases). The CDR3 has 14 amino acids. Trimming removed 0 bases from V and 4 bases from J, with 13 bases in between. CDR1 and CDR2 (germline): DFQATT, SNEGSKA (reference sequence).

At least ten counts were recorded for this clonotype. The chain couples TRBV11-2 to TRBJ1-1, with a weak D call TRBD1 (6 bases). V shed 6 bases and J shed 5 bases, with 22 bases lying between them. The germline CDR1 and CDR2 sequences are SGHAT and FQNNGV. The CDR3 spans 16 residues. The CDR3 DNA is TGTGCCAGCAGACTTATATTACAGGGATCAGGAACTGAAGCTTTCTTT. Protein: CASRLILQGSGTEAFF.

Many counts were recorded for this clonotype. The genes are TRBV19 and TRBJ2-1; TRBD1 aligns across 10 bases. J was trimmed by 9 bases and V by 3 bases; bases with no gene match: 5. The CDR3 is 14 residues long. Germline V gene lookup returns CDR1 LNHDA and CDR2 SQIVND (reference sequence). The CDR3 coding sequence is TGTGCCAGTAGTATGACAGGGGGCATTAGTGAGCAGTTCTTC. It yields the protein CASSMTGGISEQFF.

In its sample, this clonotype was seen once. V gene TRBV9 combines with J gene TRBJ1-1, with D hard to call. Germline V gene sequence: CDR1 SGDLS, CDR2 YYNGEE. The CDR3 spans 12 residues. Trimming removed 3 bases from V and 1 base from J, with 4 bases in between. Written as DNA, the CDR3 is TGTGCCAGCAGCGCAGGGAACACTGAAGCTTTCTTT. As protein: CASSAGNTEAFF. Complete variable domain (other parts from reference TRBV9 and TRBJ1-1): DSGVTQTPKHLITATGQRVTLRCSPRSGDLSVYWYQQSLDQGLQFLIQYYNGEERAKGNILERFSAQQFPDLHSELNLSSLELGDSALYFCASSAGNTEAFFGQGTRLTVV.

This clonotype was seen a few times. The genes are TRBV20-1 and TRBJ1-5, with TRBD1 matching 8 bases. J gave up 6 bases and V 3 bases, and 13 bases lay outside the gene matches. Germline loops: CDR1 DFQATT, CDR2 SNEGSKA (reference sequence). There are 16 residues in the CDR3. The CDR3, as DNA: TGCAGTGCTAGGACTGCGACAGGGGTTTCAAGTCAGCCCCAGCATTTT. This sequence encodes CSARTATGVSSQPQHF.

This clonotype was found many times. The chain has TRBV20-1 and TRBJ2-1; D remains ambiguous. There are 15 residues in the CDR3. Trimming took off 4 bases at V and 3 bases at J, with 16 bases between the two ends. Germline V CDR1 and CDR2: DFQATT, SNEGSKA (reference sequence). CDR3 DNA sequence: TGCAGTGCTATCCAGTTGGGCGCATTCTACAATGAGCAGTTCTTC. Translating it yields CSAIQLGAFYNEQFF.

This clonotype was observed many times. The chain joins TRBV6-1 to TRBJ2-2; D is perhaps TRBD2 (6 bases). V was cut by 7 bases and J by 6 bases, with 21 bases left in between. CDR1 and CDR2 (germline): MNHNS, SASEGT. The CDR3 is 16 amino acids. The CDR3 DNA follows: TGTGCCAGCAAGTCTTCGGCCTCTTCGGGGGCCGGGGAGCTGTTTTTT. Its protein product is CASKSSASSGAGELFF.

This clonotype was recorded at least ten times. The chain has TRBV5-1 and TRBJ1-2, with 9 bases matching TRBD1. Trimming removed 7 bases from V and 6 bases from J; junction bases left unmatched: 7. The germline CDR1 and CDR2 sequences are SGHRS and YFSETQ. There are 13 residues in the CDR3. CDR3 coding DNA: TGCGCCAGCCCCCGGGGACAGGGTAATGGCTACACCTTC. Translating it yields CASPRGQGNGYTF.

This CDR3 is CASSFWTSGRGPLTGELFF. DNA for the CDR3: TGTGCCAGCAGTTTTTGGACTAGCGGGAGAGGCCCGCTCACCGGGGAGCTGTTTTTT. This chain links TRBV27 with TRBJ2-2; the match to TRBD2 covers 13 bases. The trim removed 3 bases at V and 4 bases at J, leaving 11 bases unmatched. This CDR3 region has 19 residues. Germline values: CDR1 MNHEY, CDR2 SMNVEV (reference sequence).

The rearrangement uses TRBV19 and TRBJ1-2; tentative D call: TRBD1 (6 bases). Deletions cut 3 bases from V and 4 bases from J, with 15 bases between. Germline V gene data show CDR1 as LNHDA and CDR2 as SQIVND (reference sequence). The CDR3 consists of 15 residues. CDR3 amino acids: CASSMDRYSTYGYTF. Here the CDR3 DNA reads TGTGCCAGTAGTATGGACAGATATAGTACCTATGGCTACACCTTC.

The chain is built from TRBV15 and TRBJ2-4; D gene ambiguous. Looked up from germline, CDR1 is LNHNV and CDR2 is YYDKDF (reference sequence). Trimming pared 0 bases from V and 3 bases from J, leaving 9 bases between. CDR3 length: 15 residues. CDR3 DNA: TGTGCCACCAGCAGAGATTTGGCAGGCAAAAACATTCAGTACTTC. Its translation is CATSRDLAGKNIQYF. Based on the CDR3 plus reference TRBV15 and TRBJ2-4, the full variable domain is DAMVIQNPRYQVTQFGKPVTLSCSQTLNHNVMYWYQQKSSQAPKLLFHYYDKDFNNEADTPDNFQSRRPNTSFCFLDIRSPGLGDTAMYLCATSRDLAGKNIQYFGAGTRLSVL.

This clonotype was picked up many times. This chain uses TRBV9 with TRBJ1-1; TRBD1 might be the D (5 bases). Germline V gene lookup returns CDR1 SGDLS and CDR2 YYNGEE. Deletions cut 4 bases from V and 5 bases from J, with 21 bases between. The CDR3 sequence is 16 residues long. The CDR3, as DNA: TGTGCCAGCAGCCAAACAGGTGTAGTTGAAGGAACTGAAGCTTTCTTT. Amino acids: CASSQTGVVEGTEAFF.

This clonotype was detected ten times or more. The V and J genes are TRBV19 and TRBJ2-2; D possibly corresponds to TRBD1 (6 bases). The V end was cut by 9 bases, the J end by 7 bases, with 9 bases between. The germline CDR1 and CDR2 sequences are LNHDA and SQIVND (reference sequence). This CDR3 spans 11 amino acids. The CDR3 loop reads CASQGFGELFF. In DNA, the CDR3 is TGTGCCAGCCAGGGGTTCGGGGAGCTGTTTTTT.

The rearrangement uses TRBV30 and TRBJ2-6; 9 bases are a match to TRBD1. Germline CDR1 reads GTSNPN; CDR2 reads SVGIG (reference sequence). V lost 3 bases and J lost 2; bases outside the gene matches: 8. The CDR3 spans 17 residues. DNA of the CDR3: TGTGCCTGGAGGATGCCGGGACAGGGAGCTGGGGCCAACGTCCTGACTTTC. Translated: CAWRMPGQGAGANVLTF.

The table lists this clonotype with many counts. This rearrangement joins TRBV4-3 to TRBJ2-2; 10 bases align to TRBD2. This CDR3 is built from 16 residues. Germline trimming cut 0 bases from V and 6 bases from J; bases unmatched to any gene: 4. CDR1 and CDR2 from the germline V gene are LGHNA and YSLEER. The CDR3 DNA is TGCGCCAGCAGCCAAGAGCCTAGCGGGAGCTCCGGGGAGCTGTTTTTT. This sequence encodes CASSQEPSGSSGELFF.

This clonotype was detected many times. The DNA of the CDR3 is TGTGCCAGCACCGCGGGGGGAAGTCAGCCCCAGCATTTT. Its protein product is CASTAGGSQPQHF. The rearrangement links TRBV12-3 or TRBV12-4 to TRBJ1-5; maybe TRBD1 (5 bases). The V end lost 7 bases, the J end lost 6 bases, and 13 bases lay between the germline ends. This CDR3 contains 13 residues.

This chain links TRBV29-1 with TRBJ2-3; no clear D. CDR1 SQVTM and CDR2 ANQGSEA come from the germline V gene. This CDR3 region has 15 residues. With 0 bases removed from V and 1 base from J, the gap between germline ends came to 11 bases. The DNA of the CDR3 is TGCAGCGTTGAAGAGGGCCTTTGGGGCACAGATACGCAGTATTTT. Residues: CSVEEGLWGTDTQYF.